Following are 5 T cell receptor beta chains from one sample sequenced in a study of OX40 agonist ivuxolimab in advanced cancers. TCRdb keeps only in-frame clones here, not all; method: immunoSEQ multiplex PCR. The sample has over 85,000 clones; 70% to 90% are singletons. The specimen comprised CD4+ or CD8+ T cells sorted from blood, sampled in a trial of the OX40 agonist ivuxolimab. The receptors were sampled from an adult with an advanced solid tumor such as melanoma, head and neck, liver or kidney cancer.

The CDR3 coding sequence is TGCGCCAGCAGCTTGGGGGTTAGCGGGATCAAGTACTTC. Translated, it gives CASSLGVSGIKYF. The genes are TRBV5-1 and TRBJ2-5; the match to TRBD2 covers 8 bases. This CDR3 has 13 amino acids. Germline V gene sequence: CDR1 SGHRS, CDR2 YFSETQ. The V segment lost 0 bases and the J segment 12 bases; nucleotides outside the gene matches: 7.

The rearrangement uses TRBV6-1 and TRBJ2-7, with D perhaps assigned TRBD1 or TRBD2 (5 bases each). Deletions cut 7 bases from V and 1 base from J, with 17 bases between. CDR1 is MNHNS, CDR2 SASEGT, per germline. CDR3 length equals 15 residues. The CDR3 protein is CASKGPTPSSYEQYF. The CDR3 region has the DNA TGTGCCAGCAAGGGACCAACTCCCTCTTCCTACGAGCAGTACTTC.

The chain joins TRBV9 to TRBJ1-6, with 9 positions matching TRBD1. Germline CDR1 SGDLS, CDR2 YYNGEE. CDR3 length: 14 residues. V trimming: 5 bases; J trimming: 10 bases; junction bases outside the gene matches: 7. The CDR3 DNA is TGTGCCAGCAGTCTTACAGGGGGCAGGTCACCCCTCCACTTT. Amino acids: CASSLTGGRSPLHF.

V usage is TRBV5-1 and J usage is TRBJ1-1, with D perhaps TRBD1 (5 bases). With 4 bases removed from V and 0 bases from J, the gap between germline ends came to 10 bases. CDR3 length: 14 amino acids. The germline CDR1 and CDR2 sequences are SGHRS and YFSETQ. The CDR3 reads CASSPGTVNTEAFF. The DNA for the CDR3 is TGCGCCAGCAGCCCCGGGACGGTGAACACTGAAGCTTTCTTT.

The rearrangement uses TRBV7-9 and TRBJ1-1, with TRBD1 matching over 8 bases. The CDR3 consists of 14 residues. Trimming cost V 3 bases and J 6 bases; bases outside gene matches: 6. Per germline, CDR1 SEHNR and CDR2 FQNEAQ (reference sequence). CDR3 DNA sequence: TGTGCCAGCAGCTTCACACAGGGGGTGGCTGAAGCTTTCTTT. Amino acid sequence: CASSFTQGVAEAFF.